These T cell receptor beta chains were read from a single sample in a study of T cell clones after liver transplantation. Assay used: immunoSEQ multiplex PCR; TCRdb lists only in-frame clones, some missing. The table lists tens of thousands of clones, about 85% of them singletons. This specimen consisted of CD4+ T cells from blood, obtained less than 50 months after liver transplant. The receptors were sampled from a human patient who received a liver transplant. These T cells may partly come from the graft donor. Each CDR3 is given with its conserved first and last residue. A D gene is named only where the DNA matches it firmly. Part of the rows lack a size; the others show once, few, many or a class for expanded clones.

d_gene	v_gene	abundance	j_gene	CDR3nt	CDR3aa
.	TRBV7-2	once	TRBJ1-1	TGTGCCAGCAGCTTCGGGGCCCCAAGGGGCACTGAAGCTTTCTTT	CASSFGAPRGTEAFF
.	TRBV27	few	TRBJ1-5	TGTGCCAGCAGTTTTTCTCTCTCTCAGCCCCAGCATTTT	CASSFSLSQPQHF
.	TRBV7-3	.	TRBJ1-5	TGTGCCAGCAGCCGGACTAGCGGGACTCAGCATTTT	CASSRTSGTQHF
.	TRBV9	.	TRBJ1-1	TGTGCCAGCAGCAACACCGGGACCCAAGCTTTCTTT	CASSNTGTQAFF
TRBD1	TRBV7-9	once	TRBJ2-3	TGTGCCAGCAGCTTAGCGTGGGACCGGGACAGGTACACAGATACGCAGTATTTT	CASSLAWDRDRYTDTQYF
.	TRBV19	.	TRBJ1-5	TGTGCCAGTAGTGGGGCAGACAATCAGCCCCAGCATTTT	CASSGADNQPQHF
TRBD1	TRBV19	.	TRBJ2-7	TGTGCCAGTAGTGAGGGACAGGGGTCGGGCGAGCAGTACTTC	CASSEGQGSGEQYF
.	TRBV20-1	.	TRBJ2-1	TGCAGTGCTAGCGCGGAAAATGAGCAGTTCTTC	CSASAENEQFF
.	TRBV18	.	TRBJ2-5	TGTGCCAGCTCACCTGGGTTCGGGGCAGAGACCCAGTACTTC	CASSPGFGAETQYF
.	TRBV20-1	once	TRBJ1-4	TGCAGTGCTACCACAAATGAAAAACTGTTTTTT	CSATTNEKLFF
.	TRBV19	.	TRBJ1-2	TGTGCCAGTAGACTTGGGCCCGTCGGGGATGGCTACACCTTC	CASRLGPVGDGYTF